This TCR beta chain was sequenced for a study of blood T cells in healthy people across ages. Details on this clonotype: Antigen: not known.

Germline V CDR1 and CDR2: LGHNT, FRNRAP. The V gene end was trimmed by 7 bases and the J gene end by 6 bases; junction bases not matched to a gene: 13. The CDR3 length is 15 residues. Broader study findings: Greater diversity and more naive CD4+ cells were seen in long-lived donors than in aged donors. What prevented conclusive comparison of naive and antigen-experienced cells was that PBMCs were unsorted.

A J-beta primer mix and a sample-barcoded 5' primer were used in a second PCR of roughly 6 to 12 cycles. TCRdb recomputed calls from the 5' RACE reads with MiXCR, one row per CDR3 protein. The sample has 1.5 million to 2 million distinct CDR3 sequences, roughly 49% seen once. PBMCs numbering at least 7 million were isolated per sample. The sequence derives from a woman aged 40 to 49 in good health. The rearrangement uses TRBV12-5 and TRBJ2-3, with 7 nucleotides matching TRBD2. Sequencing used blood. The CDR3 reads CASDQTSNFCDTQYF. In nucleotides, the CDR3 is TGTGCTAGTGACCAGACTAGCAACTTTTGCGATACGCAGTATTTT.